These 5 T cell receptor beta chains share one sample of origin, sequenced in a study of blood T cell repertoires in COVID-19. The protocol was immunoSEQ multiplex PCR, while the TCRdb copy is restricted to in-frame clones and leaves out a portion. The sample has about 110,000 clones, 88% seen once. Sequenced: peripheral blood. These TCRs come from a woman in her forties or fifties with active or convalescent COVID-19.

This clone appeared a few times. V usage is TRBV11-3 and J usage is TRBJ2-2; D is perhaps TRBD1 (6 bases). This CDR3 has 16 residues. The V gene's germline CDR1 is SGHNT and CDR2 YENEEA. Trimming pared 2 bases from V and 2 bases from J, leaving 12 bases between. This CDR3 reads CASSLYPGENTGELFF. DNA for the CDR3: TGTGCCAGCAGCTTATACCCAGGGGAAAACACCGGGGAGCTGTTTTTT.

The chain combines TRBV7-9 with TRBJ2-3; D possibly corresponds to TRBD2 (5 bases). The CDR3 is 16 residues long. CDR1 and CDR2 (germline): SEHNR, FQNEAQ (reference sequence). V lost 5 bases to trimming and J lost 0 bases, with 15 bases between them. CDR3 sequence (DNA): TGTGCCAGCAGCCCTCCGGGATTTCGGAGCACAGATACGCAGTATTTT. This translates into CASSPPGFRSTDTQYF.

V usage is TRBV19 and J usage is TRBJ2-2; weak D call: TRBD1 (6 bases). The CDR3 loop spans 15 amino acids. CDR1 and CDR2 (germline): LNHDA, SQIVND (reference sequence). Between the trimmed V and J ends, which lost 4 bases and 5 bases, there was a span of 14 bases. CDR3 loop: CASSKQGFGTGELFF. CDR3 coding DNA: TGTGCCAGTAGTAAACAGGGATTCGGAACCGGGGAGCTGTTTTTT.

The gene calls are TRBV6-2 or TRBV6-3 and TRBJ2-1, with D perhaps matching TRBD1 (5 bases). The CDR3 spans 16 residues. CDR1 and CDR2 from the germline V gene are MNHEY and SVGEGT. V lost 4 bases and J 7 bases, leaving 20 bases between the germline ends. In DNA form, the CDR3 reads TGTGCCAGCAGTTGGACGACTCCCCTAAGGGGTAATGAGCAGTTCTTC. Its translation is CASSWTTPLRGNEQFF.

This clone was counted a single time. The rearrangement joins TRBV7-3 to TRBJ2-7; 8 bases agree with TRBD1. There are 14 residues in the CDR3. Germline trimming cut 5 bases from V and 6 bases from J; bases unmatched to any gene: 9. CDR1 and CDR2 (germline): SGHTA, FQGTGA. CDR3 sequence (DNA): TGTGCCAGCAGCCCCCGGCAGGGGGCAGGCGAGCAGTACTTC. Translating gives CASSPRQGAGEQYF.